This TCR beta chain was sequenced during a study of CD8+CD57+ T cells in acquired aplastic anemia. Sequencing involved patients with CD8+CD57+ cell expansion previously shown by flow cytometry. CDR3 length equals 12 residues. The germline V gene encodes CDR1 MNHEY and CDR2 SVGAGI. V gave up 8 bases and J gave up 10 bases, with 12 bases separating them. The template for TCR beta VDJ and CDR3 sequence profiling was genomic DNA. One entry per CDR3 protein results from TCRdb running MiXCR on the reads. The repertoire holds a few hundred thousand distinct CDR3 sequences, with around 50% as singletons. This clonotype was recorded many times.

The TCR sequence derives from a human donor with aplastic anemia. The rearrangement uses TRBV6-5 and TRBJ1-6; maybe TRBD1 (6 bases). Sample: sorted CD4+, CD8+, or CD8+CD57+ T cells (not recorded which) from PBMCs. The CDR3 sequence: CASEGQGSPLHF. Written as DNA, the CDR3 is TGTGCCAGCGAAGGTCAGGGGTCACCCCTCCACTTT.